These T cell receptor beta chains were read from a single sample in a study of cytomegalovirus exposure and HLA in healthy donors. Some clones are missing from TCRdb's copy, which holds only in-frame ones; the method was immunoSEQ multiplex PCR. This table has over 150,000 clones, about 77% appearing once. Sequenced input: PBMCs. These receptor sequences come from a woman aged 45-60 years in good health and CMV-seronegative. The CDR3 runs from the conserved cysteine through the conserved F or W. The D gene is left open where the match is weak. Expanded clones get a size class; other rows say once, few or many, or leave the size out.

D,V,J,size,CDR3,DNA
TRBD1,TRBV30,TRBJ1-1,NA,CAWRTGFNTEAFF,TGTGCCTGGAGGACAGGGTTTAACACTGAAGCTTTCTTT
NA,TRBV7-2,TRBJ2-2,NA,CASSVRRQGGANTGELFF,TGTGCCAGCAGCGTACGCCGCCAGGGAGGCGCGAACACCGGGGAGCTGTTTTTT
NA,TRBV4-2,TRBJ1-1,NA,CASSPPGNSNTEAFF,TGTGCCAGCAGCCCCCCAGGGAACAGCAACACTGAAGCTTTCTTT
NA,TRBV5-1,TRBJ2-5,NA,CASSVSQETQYF,TGCGCCAGCAGCGTTAGTCAAGAGACCCAGTACTTC
NA,TRBV19,TRBJ1-1,NA,CASTQSSLVSTEAFF,TGTGCCAGTACCCAATCCTCCCTAGTGAGCACTGAAGCTTTCTTT
TRBD1,TRBV28,TRBJ1-5,NA,CASSRQGASQPQHF,TGTGCCAGCAGTCGACAGGGGGCTAGTCAGCCCCAGCATTTT
NA,TRBV19,TRBJ2-4,NA,CASRLTFLAKNIQYF,TGTGCCAGTAGACTGACATTTCTAGCCAAAAACATTCAGTACTTC
NA,TRBV20-1,TRBJ2-1,NA,CSVKGGSRQFF,TGCAGTGTCAAAGGGGGTTCCCGCCAGTTCTTC
NA,TRBV4-2,TRBJ2-2,NA,CASSQDGNWYTGELFF,TGTGCCAGCAGCCAAGATGGTAACTGGTACACCGGGGAGCTGTTTTTT
NA,TRBV25-1,TRBJ1-2,NA,CASSELTPGQRNYGYTF,TGTGCCAGCAGTGAATTAACCCCAGGACAGCGGAACTATGGCTACACCTTC
NA,TRBV5-6,TRBJ1-5,once,CASSLGGLLNQPQHF,TGTGCCAGCAGCTTGGGCGGTCTTCTCAATCAGCCCCAGCATTTT
NA,TRBV4-1,TRBJ1-2,NA,CASSQLRRESYGYTF,TGCGCCAGCAGCCAGCTCCGGAGGGAAAGCTATGGCTACACCTTC
NA,TRBV6-5,TRBJ2-7,once,CASSYQGRTTYEQYF,TGTGCCAGCAGTTACCAAGGACGGACAACCTACGAGCAGTACTTC
TRBD1,TRBV27,TRBJ2-7,few,CASRYDRGSIYEQYF,TGTGCCAGCAGATACGACAGGGGATCCATCTACGAGCAGTACTTC
NA,TRBV5-8,TRBJ2-7,NA,CASSLGLYEQYF,TGTGCCAGCAGCTTGGGCCTTTACGAGCAGTACTTC
NA,TRBV28,TRBJ2-7,NA,CASSGTSLNYEQYF,TGTGCCAGCAGCGGGACTTCCCTAAATTACGAGCAGTACTTC
NA,TRBV7-9,TRBJ1-1,NA,CASNGGATNTEAFF,TGTGCCAGCAACGGGGGGGCAACGAACACTGAAGCTTTCTTT
TRBD1,TRBV5-1,TRBJ1-2,few,CASSVAHGTGQGGYTF,TGCGCCAGCAGCGTCGCTCATGGGACAGGGCAGGGGGGCTACACCTTC
NA,TRBV25-1,TRBJ2-7,NA,CASREQGRGYEQYF,TGTGCCAGCAGGGAACAGGGGAGGGGCTACGAGCAGTACTTC
NA,TRBV25-1,TRBJ1-2,NA,CASSEQGGRGYTF,TGTGCCAGCAGTGAACAGGGTGGTCGTGGCTACACCTTC
TRBD2,TRBV11-3,TRBJ2-1,NA,CASSRGTSGNEQFF,TGTGCCAGCAGCCGAGGGACTAGCGGAAATGAGCAGTTCTTC
TRBD1,TRBV7-8,TRBJ2-7,NA,CASSAEQGARFYEQYF,TGTGCCAGCAGCGCAGAACAGGGGGCGAGGTTCTACGAGCAGTACTTC
TRBD1,TRBV2,TRBJ2-3,few,CASYGDRGGLYTDTQYF,TGTGCCAGCTACGGGGACAGGGGGGGACTTTACACAGATACGCAGTATTTT
TRBD1,TRBV28,TRBJ2-5,NA,CASSLLGKGGFRETQYF,TGTGCCAGCAGTTTATTAGGCAAAGGGGGCTTCCGGGAGACCCAGTACTTC
NA,TRBV9,TRBJ2-2,NA,CASSVGPDGELFF,TGTGCCAGCAGCGTTGGCCCAGACGGGGAGCTGTTTTTT
NA,TRBV6-5,TRBJ2-1,NA,CASSYSAGDYNEQFF,TGTGCCAGCAGTTACTCGGCAGGGGACTACAATGAGCAGTTCTTC
TRBD1,TRBV6-5,TRBJ1-2,NA,CASRRQGGGYTF,TGTGCCAGCAGGCGACAGGGGGGTGGCTACACCTTC
NA,TRBV19,TRBJ1-1,NA,CASSPPGFGEAFF,TGTGCCAGTAGCCCCCCGGGGTTCGGTGAAGCTTTCTTT
NA,TRBV11-3,TRBJ2-7,NA,CASSLGRPSGREQYF,TGTGCCAGCAGCTTAGGGAGACCGAGCGGGCGGGAGCAGTACTTC
TRBD2,TRBV28,TRBJ2-1,NA,CASRLGTSGVVGYNEQFF,TGTGCCAGCAGACTCGGGACTAGCGGGGTAGTGGGCTACAATGAGCAGTTCTTC
NA,TRBV4-3,TRBJ1-1,NA,CASSQAGGASAFF,TGCGCCAGCAGCCAAGCGGGGGGGGCGAGCGCTTTCTTT
NA,TRBV19,TRBJ1-5,NA,CASSGSRVSNQPQHF,TGTGCCAGTAGTGGAAGCAGGGTGAGCAATCAGCCCCAGCATTTT
NA,TRBV19,TRBJ2-5,NA,CASSMREETQYF,TGTGCCAGTAGTATGCGAGAAGAGACCCAGTACTTC
NA,TRBV14,TRBJ2-7,NA,CASQLGGSARGQYF,TGTGCCAGCCAGTTAGGAGGGTCGGCTCGGGGGCAGTACTTC
NA,TRBV9,TRBJ2-3,NA,CASSVRQVWSTDTQYF,TGTGCCAGCAGCGTTCGACAGGTTTGGAGCACAGATACGCAGTATTTT
TRBD1,TRBV6-1,TRBJ1-4,few,CASTPGGRWDEKLFF,TGTGCCAGCACCCCAGGGGGGCGATGGGATGAAAAACTGTTTTTT
NA,TRBV5-8,TRBJ1-5,NA,CASSLEGLQGQPQHF,TGTGCCAGCAGCTTGGAGGGGCTACAGGGACAGCCCCAGCATTTT
TRBD2,TRBV5-4,TRBJ2-7,NA,CASSLSRTKITSGSRYEQYF,TGTGCCAGCAGCTTATCCCGGACGAAAATTACTAGCGGGAGTCGCTACGAGCAGTACTTC
TRBD2,TRBV5-4,TRBJ2-1,once,CASSFSGGGNEQFF,TGTGCCAGCAGCTTTAGCGGGGGGGGGAATGAGCAGTTCTTC
TRBD1,TRBV4-2,TRBJ1-1,NA,CASSRRQGEGTEAFF,TGTGCCAGCAGCCGGAGACAGGGGGAGGGCACTGAAGCTTTCTTT
NA,TRBV5-1,TRBJ2-3,NA,CASSLQDRADTQYF,TGCGCCAGCAGCTTACAGGATCGGGCAGATACGCAGTATTTT
TRBD2,TRBV6-1,TRBJ2-3,few,CASRGLAGGVDTQYF,TGTGCCAGCAGAGGACTAGCGGGAGGGGTAGATACGCAGTATTTT
NA,TRBV2,TRBJ1-4,NA,CASSDGGQGDEKLFF,TGTGCCAGCAGCGATGGGGGCCAGGGTGACGAAAAACTGTTTTTT
NA,TRBV14,TRBJ1-1,NA,CASSNSMNTEAFF,TGTGCCAGCAGTAACTCAATGAACACTGAAGCTTTCTTT
NA,TRBV23-1,TRBJ1-2,NA,CASSQPPPHRDYGYTF,TGCGCCAGCAGTCAACCGCCCCCCCACAGGGACTATGGCTACACCTTC
TRBD1,TRBV6-5,TRBJ1-2,few,CASWDSGQVGYTF,TGTGCCAGCTGGGACTCGGGACAGGTCGGCTACACCTTC
NA,TRBV7-2,TRBJ1-3,NA,CASSFLGGSGNTIYF,TGTGCCAGCAGCTTTCTGGGGGGCTCTGGAAACACCATATATTTT
NA,TRBV5-1,TRBJ1-4,NA,CASSFQGQNFNEKLFF,TGCGCCAGCAGCTTCCAAGGACAGAACTTTAATGAAAAACTGTTTTTT
TRBD2,TRBV7-6,TRBJ2-7,NA,CASSLGLADTYEQYF,TGTGCCAGCAGCTTAGGACTAGCGGATACCTACGAGCAGTACTTC
TRBD2,TRBV7-3,TRBJ2-5,NA,CASSSSVAGSRETQYF,TGTGCCAGCAGCTCTAGTGTAGCGGGTTCGCGGGAGACCCAGTACTTC
TRBD2,TRBV15,TRBJ2-1,NA,CATSSPSGRAMLYEQFF,TGTGCCACCAGCAGCCCTAGCGGGAGGGCCATGCTCTATGAGCAGTTCTTC
NA,TRBV19,TRBJ1-1,once,CASTVFLRGYTEAFF,TGTGCCAGTACCGTTTTTCTTCGAGGTTACACTGAAGCTTTCTTT
NA,TRBV4-3,TRBJ2-2,NA,CASSLRVGRDTGELFF,TGCGCCAGCAGCCTGCGGGTTGGTAGGGACACCGGGGAGCTGTTTTTT
NA,TRBV6-5,TRBJ1-1,once,CASSYSGGVVNTEAFF,TGTGCCAGCAGTTACTCAGGAGGGGTAGTGAACACTGAAGCTTTCTTT
NA,TRBV10-3,TRBJ1-1,NA,CAISEGVRSTEAFF,TGTGCCATCAGCGAGGGAGTTCGGAGCACTGAAGCTTTCTTT
TRBD1,TRBV6-1,TRBJ2-3,NA,CASSFHGTDGDTQYF,TGTGCCAGCAGTTTCCATGGGACAGACGGAGATACGCAGTATTTT
NA,TRBV27,TRBJ2-2,once,CASSFEAGELFF,TGTGCCAGCAGTTTCGAGGCCGGGGAGCTGTTTTTT
NA,TRBV4-2,TRBJ2-3,NA,CASSLTSVGTDTQYF,TGTGCCAGCAGCCTAACCTCGGTAGGCACAGATACGCAGTATTTT